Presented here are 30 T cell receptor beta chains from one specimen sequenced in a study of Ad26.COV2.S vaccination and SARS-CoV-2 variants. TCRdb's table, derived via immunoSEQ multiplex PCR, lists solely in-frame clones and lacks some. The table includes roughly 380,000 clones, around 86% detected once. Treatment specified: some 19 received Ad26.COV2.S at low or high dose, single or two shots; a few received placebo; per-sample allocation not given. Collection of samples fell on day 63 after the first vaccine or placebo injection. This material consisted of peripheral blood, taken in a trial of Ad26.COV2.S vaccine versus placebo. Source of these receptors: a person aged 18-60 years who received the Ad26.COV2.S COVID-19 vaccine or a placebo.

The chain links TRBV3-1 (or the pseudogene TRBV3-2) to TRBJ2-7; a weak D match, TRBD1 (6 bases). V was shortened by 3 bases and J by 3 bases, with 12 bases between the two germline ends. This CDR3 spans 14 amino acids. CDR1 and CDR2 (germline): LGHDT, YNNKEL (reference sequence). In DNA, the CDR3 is TGTGCCAGCAGCCAGGCAGGGGTGGGCTACGAGCAGTACTTC. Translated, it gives CASSQAGVGYEQYF.

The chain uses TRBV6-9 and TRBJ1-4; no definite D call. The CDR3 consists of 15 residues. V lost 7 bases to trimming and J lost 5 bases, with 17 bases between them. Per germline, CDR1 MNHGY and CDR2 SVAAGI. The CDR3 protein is CASNIQKRRNEKLFF. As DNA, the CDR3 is TGTGCCAGCAATATACAGAAACGGAGGAATGAAAAACTGTTTTTT.

In DNA form, the CDR3 reads TGTGCCAGCAGCTTACGGGGTGAGACCCAGTACTTC. The encoded protein is CASSLRGETQYF. The V and J genes are TRBV7-2 and TRBJ2-5; the D gene is possibly TRBD2 (5 bases). CDR1 and CDR2 from the germline V gene are SGHTA and FQGNSA. V was cut by 2 bases and J by 5 bases, with 6 bases left in between. This CDR3 spans 12 amino acids.

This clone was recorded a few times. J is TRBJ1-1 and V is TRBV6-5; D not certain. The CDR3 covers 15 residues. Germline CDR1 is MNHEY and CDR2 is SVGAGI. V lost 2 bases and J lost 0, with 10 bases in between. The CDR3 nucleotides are TGTGCCAGCAGTTACGATGGGGTTATGAACACTGAAGCTTTCTTT. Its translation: CASSYDGVMNTEAFF.

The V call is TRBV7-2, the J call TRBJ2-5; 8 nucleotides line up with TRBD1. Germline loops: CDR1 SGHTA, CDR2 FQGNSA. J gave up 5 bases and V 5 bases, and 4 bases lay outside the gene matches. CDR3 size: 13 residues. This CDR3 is CASSRTGTETQYF. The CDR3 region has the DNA TGTGCCAGCAGCAGGACAGGGACGGAGACCCAGTACTTC.

The CDR3: CATSPRNAAAWPQHF. The CDR3 DNA reads TGTGCCACCAGCCCGAGAAATGCCGCGGCTTGGCCCCAGCATTTT. V and J are TRBV15 and TRBJ1-5; D not certain. Germline assignment: CDR1 LNHNV and CDR2 YYDKDF (reference sequence). Trimming left V 5 bases short and J 9 bases short, with 20 bases between. This CDR3 is built from 15 residues. The full variable domain, rest sourced from reference TRBV15 and TRBJ1-5, is DAMVIQNPRYQVTQFGKPVTLSCSQTLNHNVMYWYQQKSSQAPKLLFHYYDKDFNNEADTPDNFQSRRPNTSFCFLDIRSPGLGDTAMYLCATSPRNAAAWPQHFGDGTRLSIL.

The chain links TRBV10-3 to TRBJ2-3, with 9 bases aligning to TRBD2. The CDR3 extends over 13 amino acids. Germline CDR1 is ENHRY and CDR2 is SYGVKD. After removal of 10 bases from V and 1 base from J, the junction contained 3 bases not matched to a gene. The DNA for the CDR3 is TGTGCCAGTTTAGCGGGGGGCACAGATACGCAGTATTTT. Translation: CASLAGGTDTQYF.

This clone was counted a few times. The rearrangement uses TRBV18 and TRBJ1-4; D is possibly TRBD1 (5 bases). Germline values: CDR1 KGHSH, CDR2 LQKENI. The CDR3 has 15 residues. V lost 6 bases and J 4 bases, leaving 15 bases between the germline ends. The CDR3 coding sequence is TGTGCCAGCTCCCTGGGGGGACTGAATAATGAAAAACTGTTTTTT. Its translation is CASSLGGLNNEKLFF.

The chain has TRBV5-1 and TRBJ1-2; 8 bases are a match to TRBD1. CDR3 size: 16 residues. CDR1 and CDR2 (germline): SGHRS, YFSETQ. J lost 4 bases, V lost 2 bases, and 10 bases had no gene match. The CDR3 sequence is CASSLAAPGGGYGYTF. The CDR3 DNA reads TGCGCCAGCAGCTTAGCAGCCCCAGGGGGCGGCTATGGCTACACCTTC.

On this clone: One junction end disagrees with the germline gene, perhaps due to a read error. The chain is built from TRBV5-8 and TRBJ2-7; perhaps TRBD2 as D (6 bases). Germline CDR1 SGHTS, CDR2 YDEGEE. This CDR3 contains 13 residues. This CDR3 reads CASSLGRQGERNF. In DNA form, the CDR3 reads TGTGCCAGCAGCCTGGGGAGGCAGGGTGAAAGGAACTTC.

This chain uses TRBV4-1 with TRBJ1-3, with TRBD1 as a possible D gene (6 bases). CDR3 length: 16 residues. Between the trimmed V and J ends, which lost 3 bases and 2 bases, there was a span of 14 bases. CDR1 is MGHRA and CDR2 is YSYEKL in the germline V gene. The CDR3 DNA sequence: TGCGCCAGCAGCCAGGGCCGACAGGCAACTGGAAACACCATATATTTT. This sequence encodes CASSQGRQATGNTIYF.

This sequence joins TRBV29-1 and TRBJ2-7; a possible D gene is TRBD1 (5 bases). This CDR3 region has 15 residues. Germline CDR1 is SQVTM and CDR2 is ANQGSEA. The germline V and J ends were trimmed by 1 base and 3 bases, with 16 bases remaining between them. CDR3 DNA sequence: TGCAGCGTTGAAGGTGGAGCAGGGATCGGCTACGAGCAGTACTTC. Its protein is CSVEGGAGIGYEQYF.

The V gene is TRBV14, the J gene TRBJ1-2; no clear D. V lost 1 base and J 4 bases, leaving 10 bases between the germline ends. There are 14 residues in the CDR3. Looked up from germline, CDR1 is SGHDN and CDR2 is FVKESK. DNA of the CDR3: TGTGCCAGCAGCCAAGGACCATTTGTCTATGGCTACACCTTC. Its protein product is CASSQGPFVYGYTF.

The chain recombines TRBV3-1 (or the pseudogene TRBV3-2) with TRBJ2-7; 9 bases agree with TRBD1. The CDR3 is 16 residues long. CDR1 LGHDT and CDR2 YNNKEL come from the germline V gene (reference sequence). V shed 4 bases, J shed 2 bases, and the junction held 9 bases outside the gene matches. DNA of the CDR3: TGTGCCAGCAGCCCCCTGGCCTGGACAGGGGCCTACGAGCAGTACTTC. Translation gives CASSPLAWTGAYEQYF.

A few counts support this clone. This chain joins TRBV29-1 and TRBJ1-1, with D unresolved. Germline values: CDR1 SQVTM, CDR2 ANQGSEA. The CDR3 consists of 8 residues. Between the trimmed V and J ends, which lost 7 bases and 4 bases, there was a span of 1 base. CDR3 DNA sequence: TGCAGCGCCACTGAAGCTTTCTTT. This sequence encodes CSATEAFF. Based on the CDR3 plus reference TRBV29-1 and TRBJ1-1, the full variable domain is SAVISQKPSRDICQRGTSLTIQCQVDSQVTMMFWYRQQPGQSLTLIATANQGSEATYESGFVIDKFPISRPNLTFSTLTVSNMSPEDSSIYLCSATEAFFGQGTRLTVV.

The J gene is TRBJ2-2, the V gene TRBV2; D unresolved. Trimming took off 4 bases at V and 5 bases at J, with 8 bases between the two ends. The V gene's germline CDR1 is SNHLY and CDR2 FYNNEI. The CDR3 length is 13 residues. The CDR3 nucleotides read TGTGCCAGCAGTGGGTGGCATACCGGGGAGCTGTTTTTT. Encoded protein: CASSGWHTGELFF.

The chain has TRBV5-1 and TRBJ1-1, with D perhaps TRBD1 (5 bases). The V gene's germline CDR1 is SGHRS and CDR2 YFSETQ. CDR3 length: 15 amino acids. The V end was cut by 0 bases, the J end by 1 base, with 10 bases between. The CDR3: CASSLDGTTNTEAFF. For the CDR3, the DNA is TGCGCCAGCAGCTTGGATGGGACTACGAACACTGAAGCTTTCTTT. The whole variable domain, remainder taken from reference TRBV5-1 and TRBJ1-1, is KAGVTQTPRYLIKTRGQQVTLSCSPISGHRSVSWYQQTPGQGLQFLFEYFSETQRNKGNFPGRFSGRQFSNSRSEMNVSTLELGDSALYLCASSLDGTTNTEAFFGQGTRLTVV.

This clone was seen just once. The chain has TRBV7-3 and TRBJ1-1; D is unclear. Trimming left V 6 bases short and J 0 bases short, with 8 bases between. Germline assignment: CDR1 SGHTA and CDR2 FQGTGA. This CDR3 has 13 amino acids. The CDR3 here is CASSRQLNTEAFF. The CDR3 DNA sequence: TGTGCCAGCAGTCGTCAGCTGAACACTGAAGCTTTCTTT.

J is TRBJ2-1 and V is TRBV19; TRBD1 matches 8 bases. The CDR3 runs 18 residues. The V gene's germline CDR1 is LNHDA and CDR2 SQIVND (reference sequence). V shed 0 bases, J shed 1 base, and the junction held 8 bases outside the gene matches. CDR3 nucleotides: TGTGCCAGTAGTATAGATCTGGACAGGGTGAAGTCCTACAATGAGCAGTTCTTC. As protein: CASSIDLDRVKSYNEQFF.

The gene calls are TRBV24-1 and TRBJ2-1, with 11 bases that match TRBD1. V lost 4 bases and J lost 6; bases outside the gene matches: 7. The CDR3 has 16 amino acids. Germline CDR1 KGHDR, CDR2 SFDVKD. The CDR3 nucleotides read TGTGCCACCAGTGACCCCGGACAGGGGGCAGTCAATGAGCAGTTCTTC. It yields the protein CATSDPGQGAVNEQFF.

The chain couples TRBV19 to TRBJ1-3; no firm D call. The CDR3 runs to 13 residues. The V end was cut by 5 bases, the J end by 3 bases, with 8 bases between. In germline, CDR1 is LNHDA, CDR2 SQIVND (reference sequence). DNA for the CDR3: TGTGCCAGTAGTTTGCCCGGTGGAAACACCATATATTTT. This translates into CASSLPGGNTIYF.

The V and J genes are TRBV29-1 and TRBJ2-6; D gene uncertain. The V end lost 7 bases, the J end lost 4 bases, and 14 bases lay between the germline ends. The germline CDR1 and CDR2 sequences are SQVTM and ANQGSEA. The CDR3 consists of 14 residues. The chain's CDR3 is CSAQPLSGANVLTF. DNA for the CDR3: TGCAGCGCCCAACCCCTCTCCGGGGCCAACGTCCTGACTTTC.

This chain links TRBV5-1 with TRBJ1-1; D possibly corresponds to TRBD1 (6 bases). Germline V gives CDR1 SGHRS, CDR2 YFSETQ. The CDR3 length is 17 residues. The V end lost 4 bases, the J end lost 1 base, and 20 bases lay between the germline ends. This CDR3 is CASSKSTGTRTNTEAFF. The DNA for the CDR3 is TGCGCCAGCAGCAAAAGCACAGGGACCCGAACGAACACTGAAGCTTTCTTT.

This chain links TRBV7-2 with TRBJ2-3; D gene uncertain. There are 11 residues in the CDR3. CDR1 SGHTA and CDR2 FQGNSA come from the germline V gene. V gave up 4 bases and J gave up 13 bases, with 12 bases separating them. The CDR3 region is CASSSRLKEYF. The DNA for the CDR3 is TGTGCCAGCAGCTCCCGGCTAAAAGAGTATTTT.

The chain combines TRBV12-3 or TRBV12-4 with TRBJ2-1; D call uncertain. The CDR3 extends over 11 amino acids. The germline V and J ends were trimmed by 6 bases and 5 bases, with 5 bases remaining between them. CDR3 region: CASRRNNEQFF. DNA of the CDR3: TGTGCCAGCAGACGCAACAATGAGCAGTTCTTC.

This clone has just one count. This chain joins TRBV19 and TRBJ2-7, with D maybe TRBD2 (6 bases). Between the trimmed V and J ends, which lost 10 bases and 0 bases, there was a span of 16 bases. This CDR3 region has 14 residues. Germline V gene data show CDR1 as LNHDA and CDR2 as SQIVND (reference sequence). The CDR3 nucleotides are TGTGCCACCCCTTTGGGACTGCCCTCCTACGAGCAGTACTTC. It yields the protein CATPLGLPSYEQYF.

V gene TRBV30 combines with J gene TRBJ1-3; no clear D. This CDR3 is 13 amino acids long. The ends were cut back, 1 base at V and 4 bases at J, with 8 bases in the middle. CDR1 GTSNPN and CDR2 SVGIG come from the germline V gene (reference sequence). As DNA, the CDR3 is TGTGCCTGGAGTGGGCTGACAGGAAACACCATATATTTT. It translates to CAWSGLTGNTIYF.

CDR3 loop: CASSFEWGSEKLFF. The CDR3 coding sequence is TGCGCCAGCAGCTTCGAATGGGGTAGTGAAAAACTGTTTTTT. The rearrangement links TRBV5-1 to TRBJ1-4; D gene ambiguous. Germline V gives CDR1 SGHRS, CDR2 YFSETQ. Trimming left V 2 bases short and J 7 bases short, with 12 bases between. CDR3 size: 14 residues. The full variable domain, completed using reference TRBV5-1 and TRBJ1-4, is KAGVTQTPRYLIKTRGQQVTLSCSPISGHRSVSWYQQTPGQGLQFLFEYFSETQRNKGNFPGRFSGRQFSNSRSEMNVSTLELGDSALYLCASSFEWGSEKLFFGSGTQLSVL.

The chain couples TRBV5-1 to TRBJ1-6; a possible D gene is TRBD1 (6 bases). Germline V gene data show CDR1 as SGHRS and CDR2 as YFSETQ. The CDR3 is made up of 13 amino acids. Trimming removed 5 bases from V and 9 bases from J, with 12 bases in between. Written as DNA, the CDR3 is TGCGCCAGCAGGTGGGACAATGGTTCACCCCTCCACTTT. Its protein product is CASRWDNGSPLHF. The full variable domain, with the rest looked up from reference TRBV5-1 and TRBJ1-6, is KAGVTQTPRYLIKTRGQQVTLSCSPISGHRSVSWYQQTPGQGLQFLFEYFSETQRNKGNFPGRFSGRQFSNSRSEMNVSTLELGDSALYLCASRWDNGSPLHFGNGTRLTVT.

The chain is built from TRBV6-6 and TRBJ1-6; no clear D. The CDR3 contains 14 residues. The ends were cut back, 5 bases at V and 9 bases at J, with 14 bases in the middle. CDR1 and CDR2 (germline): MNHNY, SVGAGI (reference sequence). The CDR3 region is CASSQIGPSSPLHF. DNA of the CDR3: TGTGCCAGCAGTCAAATTGGACCGTCTTCACCCCTCCACTTT.